A single sample gave rise to the 27 T cell receptor beta chains below, sequenced in a study of blood T cell repertoires in COVID-19. Sequenced by immunoSEQ multiplex PCR; TCRdb stores in-frame clones only, minus some. The sample contains some 220,000 clones, 84% of which appear only once. The sequencing input was peripheral blood. These receptors all come from a man in his fifties with acute or convalescent COVID-19.

The CDR3, as DNA: TGTGCCAGCAGTTCAACTCATCGTCATGAGCAGTTCTTC. Its translation is CASSSTHRHEQFF. This chain connects TRBV12-3 or TRBV12-4 to TRBJ2-1; no clear D gene. CDR3 length: 13 amino acids. Trimming left V 4 bases short and J 8 bases short, with 12 bases between.

The chain combines TRBV10-3 with TRBJ2-1, with 10 bases matching TRBD2. The CDR3 consists of 15 residues. Losses at the gene ends were 6 bases for V and 8 bases for J; bases not matched to a gene: 10. Germline CDR1 is ENHRY and CDR2 is SYGVKD. The CDR3 DNA reads TGTGCCATCAGGCCCCACCGGAGCGGGGGGGATGAGCAGTTCTTC. Translated, it gives CAIRPHRSGGDEQFF.

The chain combines TRBV2 with TRBJ2-1; 8 nucleotides align to TRBD2. The CDR3 has 14 residues. J gave up 7 bases and V 5 bases, and 7 bases lay outside the gene matches. Germline assignment: CDR1 SNHLY and CDR2 FYNNEI. This CDR3 is CASSTPGLGNEQFF. The CDR3 coding sequence is TGTGCCAGCAGTACCCCGGGACTAGGGAATGAGCAGTTCTTC.

The chain is built from TRBV4-1 and TRBJ2-5, with 8 positions matching TRBD2. Germline V gene sequence: CDR1 MGHRA, CDR2 YSYEKL. Trimming took 6 bases from V and 1 from J; bases not matched to a gene: 4. The CDR3 runs to 14 residues. This chain's CDR3 is CASSETSGQETQYF. The CDR3 DNA follows: TGCGCCAGCAGTGAAACTAGCGGCCAAGAGACCCAGTACTTC.

This chain joins TRBV3-1 (or the pseudogene TRBV3-2) and TRBJ1-3, with 8 bases lining up with TRBD1. V lost 1 base and J lost 4; bases outside the gene matches: 3. Germline V lookup: CDR1 LGHDT, CDR2 YNNKEL (reference sequence). There are 15 residues in the CDR3. CDR3 residues: CASSQAGTGGNTIYF. In nucleotides, the CDR3 is TGTGCCAGCAGCCAAGCGGGGACAGGAGGAAACACCATATATTTT.

Remarks on this clone: Other nucleotide sequences in the sample specify the same CDR3. V gene TRBV6-5 combines with J gene TRBJ2-7; 8 bases match TRBD1. CDR1 is MNHEY and CDR2 is SVGAGI in the germline V gene. This CDR3 is built from 13 residues. The junction had 4 bases not matched to a gene; V was cut back by 5 bases and J by 4 bases. The CDR3 region has the DNA TGTGCCAGCAGTACAGACAGGGGATACGAGCAGTACTTC. Translation: CASSTDRGYEQYF.

The chain employs TRBV9 and TRBJ2-5, with 7 nucleotides matching TRBD1. The CDR3 contains 15 residues. After removal of 4 bases from V and 5 bases from J, the junction contained 11 bases not matched to a gene. Germline V lookup: CDR1 SGDLS, CDR2 YYNGEE. This CDR3 is CASSRELTGKETQYF. In DNA form, the CDR3 reads TGTGCCAGCAGCCGAGAATTGACAGGGAAGGAGACCCAGTACTTC.

V and J are TRBV6-6 and TRBJ2-2, with D possibly being TRBD1 (5 bases). V shed 10 bases and J shed 1 base, with 10 bases lying between them. Germline V gives CDR1 MNHNY, CDR2 SVGAGI (reference sequence). This CDR3 is built from 13 residues. The CDR3 region is CAIPQGNTGELFF. CDR3 coding DNA: TGTGCCATACCTCAGGGGAACACCGGGGAGCTGTTTTTT.

This chain links TRBV11-3 with TRBJ2-7, with 10 bases fitting TRBD1. V trimming: 1 base; J trimming: 2 bases; junction bases outside the gene matches: 2. This CDR3 has 15 amino acids. Germline CDR1 reads SGHNT; CDR2 reads YENEEA. The CDR3 protein is CASSLVGTGAYEQYF. The DNA for the CDR3 is TGTGCCAGCAGCTTAGTTGGGACAGGGGCCTACGAGCAGTACTTC.

This chain uses TRBV30 with TRBJ2-7; perhaps TRBD2 as D (5 bases). This CDR3 contains 13 residues. Per germline, CDR1 GTSNPN and CDR2 SVGIG (reference sequence). Trimming cost V 2 bases and J 4 bases, with 12 bases left between them. CDR3 loop: CAWSRGYWYEQYF. For the CDR3, the DNA is TGTGCCTGGAGTCGAGGGTATTGGTACGAGCAGTACTTC.

The chain couples TRBV2 to TRBJ1-5; D might be TRBD1 (5 bases). This CDR3 contains 14 residues. Trimming took off 6 bases at V and 4 bases at J, with 13 bases between the two ends. CDR1 is SNHLY and CDR2 is FYNNEI in the germline V gene. For the CDR3, the DNA is TGTGCCAGCAGAGGACAAACGACAAATCAGCCCCAGCATTTT. It codes for CASRGQTTNQPQHF.

Here the CDR3 DNA reads TGTGCCAGCAGCGTCGGGGGTCCCGCCGGGGAGCTGTTTTTT. As protein: CASSVGGPAGELFF. The chain uses TRBV9 and TRBJ2-2; a weak D match, TRBD2 (6 bases). CDR3 length equals 14 residues. Trimming stripped 2 bases from V and 6 bases from J, with 11 bases between. The germline gives CDR1 SGDLS, CDR2 YYNGEE.

This clone was recorded only once. V is TRBV7-3 and J is TRBJ2-3, with 14 bases fitting TRBD2. The CDR3 length is 16 residues. After removal of 5 bases from V and 4 bases from J, the junction contained 5 bases not matched to a gene. Looked up from germline, CDR1 is SGHTA and CDR2 is FQGTGA. The CDR3 is CASSRTSGRNADTQYF. The CDR3 DNA reads TGTGCCAGCAGCCGGACTAGCGGGAGGAATGCAGATACGCAGTATTTT.

The chain combines TRBV11-1 with TRBJ2-3; no reliable D call. In germline, CDR1 is SGHAT, CDR2 FQDESV (reference sequence). This CDR3 is built from 14 residues. V lost 3 bases, J lost 6 bases, and 13 bases lay in between. CDR3 region: CASSFERLGDTQYF. The CDR3 DNA sequence: TGTGCCAGCAGCTTTGAAAGGCTCGGGGATACGCAGTATTTT.

The gene calls are TRBV10-3 and TRBJ2-5, with 13 bases identical to TRBD2. Per germline, CDR1 ENHRY and CDR2 SYGVKD. CDR3 length equals 17 residues. V was clipped by 3 bases and J by 5 bases; unmatched bases: 9. The CDR3 DNA is TGTGCCATCAGTGACCTTTCACTAGCGGGGGGGCCGGAGACCCAGTACTTC. Protein sequence: CAISDLSLAGGPETQYF.

This sequence joins TRBV6-6 and TRBJ1-4, with D hard to call. This CDR3 comprises 14 residues. Germline V gives CDR1 MNHNY, CDR2 SVGAGI (reference sequence). The germline V and J ends were trimmed by 2 bases and 6 bases, with 10 bases remaining between them. The CDR3 nucleotides are TGTGCCAGCAGTTACCGGGGAGGCCATGAAAAACTGTTTTTT. Encoded protein: CASSYRGGHEKLFF.

The rearrangement uses TRBV6-6 and TRBJ1-5, with a tentative D call TRBD1 (5 bases). V dropped 5 bases and J dropped 2 bases, with 10 bases sitting between them. Germline-derived CDR1 and CDR2 are MNHNY and SVGAGI (reference sequence). CDR3 length: 14 amino acids. This CDR3 is CASSAGSGNQPQHF. CDR3 bases: TGTGCCAGCAGTGCAGGGTCTGGCAATCAGCCCCAGCATTTT.

The chain carries TRBV10-3 and TRBJ1-1; TRBD1 might be the D (6 bases). The CDR3 contains 12 residues. CDR1 is ENHRY and CDR2 is SYGVKD in the germline V gene. The germline V and J ends were trimmed by 10 bases and 3 bases, with 12 bases remaining between them. This CDR3 is CATAGVDTEAFF. CDR3 nucleotide sequence: TGTGCCACCGCAGGGGTAGACACTGAAGCTTTCTTT.

The V and J genes are TRBV9 and TRBJ2-1; no clear D. Germline loops: CDR1 SGDLS, CDR2 YYNGEE. V lost 3 bases, J lost 3 bases, and 13 bases lay in between. CDR3 length: 15 amino acids. The CDR3 loop reads CASSAQDLRYNEQFF. The CDR3 DNA is TGTGCCAGCAGCGCCCAGGATCTTCGCTACAATGAGCAGTTCTTC. Full variable domain (outside the CDR3, taken from reference TRBV9 and TRBJ2-1): DSGVTQTPKHLITATGQRVTLRCSPRSGDLSVYWYQQSLDQGLQFLIQYYNGEERAKGNILERFSAQQFPDLHSELNLSSLELGDSALYFCASSAQDLRYNEQFFGPGTRLTVL.

This sequence joins TRBV11-2 and TRBJ1-4, with D perhaps TRBD1 (5 bases). This CDR3 is built from 12 residues. Trimming took off 7 bases at V and 9 bases at J, with 12 bases between the two ends. Germline CDR1 reads SGHAT; CDR2 reads FQNNGV. CDR3 DNA: TGTGCCAGCACCCAGGGAGGGCAAAAACTGTTTTTT. Translating it yields CASTQGGQKLFF.

The gene calls are TRBV6-5 and TRBJ2-3; a weak D match, TRBD2 (7 bases). Trimming took 2 bases from V and 3 from J, leaving 15 bases between them. This CDR3 has 16 residues. The germline V gene has CDR1 MNHEY and CDR2 SVGAGI. DNA for the CDR3: TGTGCCAGCAGTTACGGCGTCGGGGGGCAGACAGATACGCAGTATTTT. It specifies CASSYGVGGQTDTQYF.

This clone was counted many times. The chain has TRBV4-1 and TRBJ2-1, with D unclear. The ends were cut back, 3 bases at V and 0 bases at J, with 15 bases in the middle. This CDR3 contains 17 residues. Germline V lookup: CDR1 MGHRA, CDR2 YSYEKL. CDR3 sequence (DNA): TGCGCCAGCAGCCAGGTGATTACCCCGGGCTCCTACAATGAGCAGTTCTTC. Protein product: CASSQVITPGSYNEQFF.

The V and J genes are TRBV5-4 and TRBJ1-1, with unresolved D. Germline loops: CDR1 SGHNT, CDR2 YYREEE (reference sequence). With 2 bases removed from V and 4 bases from J, the gap between germline ends came to 6 bases. The CDR3 totals 12 residues. CDR3 bases: TGTGCCAGCAGCTTCTTCGGCACTGAAGCTTTCTTT. Its translation: CASSFFGTEAFF.

The chain carries TRBV18 and TRBJ1-2; 10 bases fit TRBD1. V was pared by 2 bases and J by 8 bases, with 8 bases of the junction left unmatched. This CDR3 spans 15 amino acids. Germline V gene sequence: CDR1 KGHSH, CDR2 LQKENI. The CDR3 region has the DNA TGTGCCAGCTCACCAAGACAGGGGGCCTTTGAGGGCTACACCTTC. It yields the protein CASSPRQGAFEGYTF.

Comments on this clone: Other DNA sequences from this sample encode an identical CDR3 as well. This chain uses TRBV11-3 with TRBJ2-7; D ambiguous. V was trimmed by 4 bases and J by 1 base, leaving 8 bases between them. Germline-derived CDR1 and CDR2 are SGHNT and YENEEA. The CDR3 is 13 amino acids. CDR3: CASSSSVSYEQYF. The CDR3 DNA sequence: TGTGCCAGCAGCTCGTCAGTGTCCTACGAGCAGTACTTC.

The J gene is TRBJ1-2, the V gene TRBV3-1 (or the pseudogene TRBV3-2); tentative D call: TRBD1 (6 bases). Germline V gives CDR1 LGHDT, CDR2 YNNKEL (reference sequence). This CDR3 is built from 14 residues. The V end was cut by 0 bases, the J end by 4 bases, with 9 bases between. In DNA, the CDR3 is TGTGCCAGCAGCCAAGACCCGACAGGCTATGGCTACACCTTC. It is translated as CASSQDPTGYGYTF.

This clone was observed a single time. The V and J genes are TRBV5-6 and TRBJ2-1, with TRBD2 matching over 7 bases. The ends lost 2 bases at V and 3 bases at J; junction bases unmatched: 2. Germline V gene lookup returns CDR1 SGHDT and CDR2 YYEEEE. The CDR3 is 14 residues long. The CDR3 reads CASSFWGGYNEQFF. The CDR3 DNA is TGTGCCAGCAGCTTTTGGGGGGGCTACAATGAGCAGTTCTTC. The complete variable domain, with remaining parts taken from reference TRBV5-6 and TRBJ2-1, reads DAGVTQSPTHLIKTRGQQVTLRCSPKSGHDTVSWYQQALGQGPQFIFQYYEEEERQRGNFPDRFSGHQFPNYSSELNVNALLLGDSALYLCASSFWGGYNEQFFGPGTRLTVL.